This T cell receptor beta chain was observed in a study of identical twins. TCRdb redid the calling of the 5' RACE reads with MiXCR, one entry per CDR3 protein. The table lists fewer than 500,000 distinct CDR3 sequences, 20% to 25% of them singletons. The sample holds a few counts of this clonotype. There were only healthy Caucasians among the donors. Germline V CDR1 and CDR2: SQVTM, ANQGSEA. The V gene lost 6 bases and the J gene lost 1 base, with 12 bases spanning the gap. The CDR3 has 13 amino acids. These same data were also listed under a study on T cells expressing NK-cell markers. From that second work: These clonotypes also led the CD3+CD56-NKG2C+ fraction in a handful of donors.

V gene TRBV29-1 combines with J gene TRBJ2-5; D may correspond to TRBD1 or TRBD2 (6 bases each). What was sequenced was CD4+ T cells sorted from blood. This clonotype was sampled from a woman between 18 and 30 years old in good health. The CDR3 bases are TGCAGCGTCACGAGGGGGGCCCAAGAGACCCAGTACTTC. Its protein product is CSVTRGAQETQYF. The variable domain in full, with the rest retrieved from reference TRBV29-1 and TRBJ2-5, is SAVISQKPSRDICQRGTSLTIQCQVDSQVTMMFWYRQQPGQSLTLIATANQGSEATYESGFVIDKFPISRPNLTFSTLTVSNMSPEDSSIYLCSVTRGAQETQYFGPGTRLLVL.